The clone carrying this T cell receptor beta chain was detected ten times or more. Its antigen remains unknown. Germline CDR1 and CDR2: SSHAT and FNYEAQ (reference sequence). This CDR3 has 14 residues. Between the trimmed V and J ends, which lost 1 base and 5 bases, there was a span of 11 bases. This sample's TCRbeta library carried unique molecular identifier barcodes. One entry per CDR3 protein, called by TCRdb with MiXCR from the PCR reads. The sample holds 800,000 to 1,000,000 distinct CDR3 sequences, 25% to 30% seen once. This specimen comes from a study of T-cell reconstitution after alpha-beta-depleted transplantation in children. Study results and limitations: Some patients showed high day-60 TCRbeta diversity, which derived from surviving recipient T cells and thymic progenitors.

The sequence was obtained from a boy under two years old who had a stem cell transplant for SCID, so the T cells may come from the graft donor. Specimen: PBMCs, mostly from graft donor cells, collected 360 days after TCRalphabeta/CD19-depleted stem cell transplant. The rearrangement uses TRBV7-7 and TRBJ2-5; the D gene is possibly TRBD1 (5 bases). The CDR3 DNA reads TGTGCCAGCAGCTTAGTTCAGGGCAGGGAGACCCAGTACTTC. Its translation: CASSLVQGRETQYF.